A selection of T cell receptor beta chains follows, all from one sample in a study of cytomegalovirus exposure and HLA in healthy donors. Using immunoSEQ multiplex PCR, the repertoire was profiled, and TCRdb retains in-frame clones only, with some absent. Of about 130,000 clones listed, over 75% were seen once; the top ten hold under 5%. Sequencing was done on a sample of PBMCs. These receptors were collected from a man aged 18 to 35 in good health and CMV-seropositive. CDR3s include the opening cysteine and the closing phenylalanine or tryptophan. The order of the fields is clone size, D gene, J gene, V gene, CDR3 DNA, CDR3 protein. The D gene is left open where the match is weak. Size tells how often a clone was seen (once, few, many) or the class of an expanded clone, and some rows leave it out.

clone_size: NA; d_call: TRBD2; j_call: TRBJ2-1; v_call: TRBV12-5; cdr3_nt: TGTGCTAGTGGTAACACCTCACTAGCGGGAGAGTACAATGAGCAGTTCTTC; cdr3_aa: CASGNTSLAGEYNEQFF
clone_size: once; d_call: NA; j_call: TRBJ1-2; v_call: TRBV14; cdr3_nt: TGTGCCAGCAGCGGACTAGCTAACTATGGCTACACCTTC; cdr3_aa: CASSGLANYGYTF
clone_size: NA; d_call: TRBD2; j_call: TRBJ2-2; v_call: TRBV2; cdr3_nt: TGTGCCAGCAGCGCCTTAGCGGGGTCGAACACCGGGGAGCTGTTTTTT; cdr3_aa: CASSALAGSNTGELFF
clone_size: NA; d_call: TRBD2; j_call: TRBJ2-1; v_call: TRBV9; cdr3_nt: TGTGCCAGCAGCCCATCCGGGACTAGCGGATACAATGAGCAGTTCTTC; cdr3_aa: CASSPSGTSGYNEQFF
clone_size: once; d_call: NA; j_call: TRBJ2-5; v_call: TRBV30; cdr3_nt: TGTGCCTGGAGTCAGGCCCGGGAGACCCAGTACTTC; cdr3_aa: CAWSQARETQYF
clone_size: NA; d_call: NA; j_call: TRBJ2-7; v_call: TRBV5-1; cdr3_nt: TGCGCCAGTCGATTGGGCCACTCCTACGAGCAGTACTTC; cdr3_aa: CASRLGHSYEQYF
clone_size: NA; d_call: NA; j_call: TRBJ2-7; v_call: TRBV7-6; cdr3_nt: TGTGCCAGCAGCTTGGAGAGGGGGGGATCCTACGAGCAGTACTTC; cdr3_aa: CASSLERGGSYEQYF
clone_size: NA; d_call: TRBD2; j_call: TRBJ2-5; v_call: TRBV5-1; cdr3_nt: TGCGCCAGCAGCTTGGGGGGACTAGCGGGAGGGCTGGAAAGGGAGCAGTACTTC; cdr3_aa: CASSLGGLAGGLEREQYF
clone_size: NA; d_call: NA; j_call: TRBJ2-3; v_call: TRBV27; cdr3_nt: TGTGCCAGCAGGCCATTTACGGGGGATACGCAGTATTTT; cdr3_aa: CASRPFTGDTQYF
clone_size: NA; d_call: NA; j_call: TRBJ2-3; v_call: TRBV7-2; cdr3_nt: TGTGCCAGCAGCTTAGGGCTAGCGCGGAGCACAGATACGCAGTATTTT; cdr3_aa: CASSLGLARSTDTQYF
clone_size: NA; d_call: NA; j_call: TRBJ2-1; v_call: TRBV4-1; cdr3_nt: TGCGCCAGCAGCCAGGGGCTGCGCAATGAGCAGTTCTTC; cdr3_aa: CASSQGLRNEQFF
clone_size: NA; d_call: TRBD1; j_call: TRBJ2-2; v_call: TRBV7-8; cdr3_nt: TGTGCCAGCAGCTTCAGACAGGGGCGAAACACCGGGGAGCTGTTTTTT; cdr3_aa: CASSFRQGRNTGELFF
clone_size: NA; d_call: TRBD1; j_call: TRBJ2-7; v_call: TRBV15; cdr3_nt: TGTGCCACCAGCGTCGGGACAGCTTACGAGCAGTACTTC; cdr3_aa: CATSVGTAYEQYF
clone_size: NA; d_call: NA; j_call: TRBJ1-1; v_call: TRBV6-6; cdr3_nt: TGTGCCAGCAGTTACAGGGGCGATCCTCCGGAAGCTTTCTTT; cdr3_aa: CASSYRGDPPEAFF
clone_size: NA; d_call: NA; j_call: TRBJ2-1; v_call: TRBV5-4; cdr3_nt: TGTGCCAGCAGCAACTACAGGGTAGATGAGCAGTTCTTC; cdr3_aa: CASSNYRVDEQFF
clone_size: NA; d_call: TRBD1; j_call: TRBJ2-3; v_call: TRBV5-6; cdr3_nt: TGTGCCAGCAGCTCGCCGGACAGGAGCACAGATACGCAGTATTTT; cdr3_aa: CASSSPDRSTDTQYF
clone_size: NA; d_call: NA; j_call: TRBJ1-1; v_call: TRBV10-2; cdr3_nt: TGCGCCAGCAGTATCAGGGAGGTCGGCACTGAAGCTTTCTTT; cdr3_aa: CASSIREVGTEAFF
clone_size: NA; d_call: NA; j_call: TRBJ1-5; v_call: TRBV6-5; cdr3_nt: TGTGCCAGCACCACGGGGGGACCGGGGGAGCCCCAGCATTTT; cdr3_aa: CASTTGGPGEPQHF
clone_size: NA; d_call: NA; j_call: TRBJ1-6; v_call: TRBV11-2; cdr3_nt: TGTGCCAGCAGCGCAGCAGGGGTTGGGCGCGTCTATAATTCACCCCTCCACTTT; cdr3_aa: CASSAAGVGRVYNSPLHF
clone_size: NA; d_call: TRBD2; j_call: TRBJ2-5; v_call: TRBV30; cdr3_nt: TGTGCCTGGAAAGGGACTACCGTGTCGGGGCAGTACTTC; cdr3_aa: CAWKGTTVSGQYF
clone_size: NA; d_call: NA; j_call: TRBJ2-1; v_call: TRBV6-5; cdr3_nt: TGTGCCAGCAGTTACGGTGCGGGACTGCAATACAATGAGCAGTTCTTC; cdr3_aa: CASSYGAGLQYNEQFF
clone_size: NA; d_call: TRBD1; j_call: TRBJ1-2; v_call: TRBV5-6; cdr3_nt: TGTGCCAGCAGCTTGAACAGGGGTGGCTACACCTTC; cdr3_aa: CASSLNRGGYTF
clone_size: NA; d_call: NA; j_call: TRBJ2-7; v_call: TRBV15; cdr3_nt: TGTGCCACCAGCGTCCGGGACAAATACTACGAGCAGTACTTC; cdr3_aa: CATSVRDKYYEQYF
clone_size: NA; d_call: TRBD1; j_call: TRBJ1-6; v_call: TRBV18; cdr3_nt: TGTGCCAGCTCACCATTCCCCCGGACAGGAACGAGCTCCTATAATTCACCCCTCCACTTT; cdr3_aa: CASSPFPRTGTSSYNSPLHF
clone_size: NA; d_call: TRBD1; j_call: TRBJ2-1; v_call: TRBV7-6; cdr3_nt: TGTGCCAGCAGCTTGGGACAGGGGAATGAGCAGTTCTTC; cdr3_aa: CASSLGQGNEQFF
clone_size: once; d_call: TRBD1; j_call: TRBJ1-1; v_call: TRBV10-3; cdr3_nt: TGTGCCATCAGACGGGGACAGGGCGCCGCTCTGAGTCGGGACACTGAAGCTTTCTTT; cdr3_aa: CAIRRGQGAALSRDTEAFF
clone_size: NA; d_call: NA; j_call: TRBJ1-1; v_call: TRBV21-1; cdr3_nt: TGTGCCAGCAGCAAAGACCAACAGGGACGGAACACTGAAGCTTTCTTT; cdr3_aa: CASSKDQQGRNTEAFF
clone_size: NA; d_call: TRBD1; j_call: TRBJ1-1; v_call: TRBV6-6; cdr3_nt: TGTGCCAGCAGAGGGACAGAGGGGAACACTGAAGCTTTCTTT; cdr3_aa: CASRGTEGNTEAFF
clone_size: NA; d_call: NA; j_call: TRBJ1-1; v_call: TRBV30; cdr3_nt: TGTGCCTGGGATATGGACAGAGAAGCTTTCTTT; cdr3_aa: CAWDMDREAFF
clone_size: NA; d_call: NA; j_call: TRBJ2-2; v_call: TRBV7-9; cdr3_nt: TGTGCCAGCAGCTTAGCGGGGAGTCACACCGGGGAGCTGTTTTTT; cdr3_aa: CASSLAGSHTGELFF
clone_size: NA; d_call: NA; j_call: TRBJ2-2; v_call: TRBV7-8; cdr3_nt: TGTGCCAGCAGCTCGAGACAGGCCACCGGGGAGCTGTTTTTT; cdr3_aa: CASSSRQATGELFF
clone_size: NA; d_call: TRBD2; j_call: TRBJ2-7; v_call: TRBV19; cdr3_nt: TGTGCCAGTAGTCGGGGGGGCGATTGGGTCTACGAGCAGTACTTC; cdr3_aa: CASSRGGDWVYEQYF
clone_size: NA; d_call: TRBD2; j_call: TRBJ2-3; v_call: TRBV27; cdr3_nt: TGTGCCACCAAAACGGGACTAGCGGGGGGGTCTACCGTCACAGATACGCAGTATTTT; cdr3_aa: CATKTGLAGGSTVTDTQYF
clone_size: NA; d_call: NA; j_call: TRBJ1-2; v_call: TRBV25-1; cdr3_nt: TGTGCCAGCAGCCAAGCGCGCGCTAACTATGGCTACACCTTC; cdr3_aa: CASSQARANYGYTF
clone_size: NA; d_call: TRBD2; j_call: TRBJ2-3; v_call: TRBV7-9; cdr3_nt: TGTGCCAGCAGCTTATTCTTCGAGAAGCGGGAGGCCCGCACAGATACGCAGTATTTT; cdr3_aa: CASSLFFEKREARTDTQYF
clone_size: NA; d_call: NA; j_call: TRBJ2-7; v_call: TRBV27; cdr3_nt: TGTGCCAGCAGTTTAGCGGGGTTCAACGAGCAGTACTTC; cdr3_aa: CASSLAGFNEQYF
clone_size: NA; d_call: NA; j_call: TRBJ1-5; v_call: TRBV30; cdr3_nt: TGTGCCTGGACCCTCCGAGGTAGCAATCAGCCCCAGCATTTT; cdr3_aa: CAWTLRGSNQPQHF
clone_size: few; d_call: NA; j_call: TRBJ1-1; v_call: TRBV5-4; cdr3_nt: TGTGCCAGCAGCCCCTCCCCCGCAGTGGTCCCACACATAAAACATTCAGGTCCTTTCTTT; cdr3_aa: CASSPSPAVVPHIKHSGPFF
clone_size: NA; d_call: NA; j_call: TRBJ1-2; v_call: TRBV7-9; cdr3_nt: TGTGCCAGCAGCTTAGAGGGAGGCTTCGGGACCAGCTATGGCTACACCTTC; cdr3_aa: CASSLEGGFGTSYGYTF
clone_size: NA; d_call: TRBD1; j_call: TRBJ1-2; v_call: TRBV19; cdr3_nt: TGTGCCAGTAGTGGGCAGGACAGGGCGCGAGGAGTACCTGGCTACACCTTC; cdr3_aa: CASSGQDRARGVPGYTF
clone_size: NA; d_call: NA; j_call: TRBJ2-7; v_call: TRBV6-5; cdr3_nt: TGTGCCAGCAGTAGGGGATCTTCCTACGAGCAGTGCTTC; cdr3_aa: CASSRGSSYEQCF
clone_size: NA; d_call: NA; j_call: TRBJ1-5; v_call: TRBV15; cdr3_nt: TGTGCCACCAGCAGAGGGACAGAGTTTCATCAGCCCCAGCATTTT; cdr3_aa: CATSRGTEFHQPQHF
clone_size: NA; d_call: NA; j_call: TRBJ1-4; v_call: TRBV30; cdr3_nt: TGTGCCTGGACAGGGAATCCGAATAGTGAAAAACTGTTTTTT; cdr3_aa: CAWTGNPNSEKLFF
clone_size: NA; d_call: NA; j_call: TRBJ1-6; v_call: TRBV30; cdr3_nt: TGTGCCTGGAGAAGCGGCTATAATTCACCCCTCCACTTT; cdr3_aa: CAWRSGYNSPLHF
clone_size: NA; d_call: NA; j_call: TRBJ1-1; v_call: TRBV18; cdr3_nt: TGTGCCAGCTCACCACGGGGCACGGCTGAAGCTTTCTTT; cdr3_aa: CASSPRGTAEAFF
clone_size: NA; d_call: TRBD2; j_call: TRBJ2-2; v_call: TRBV11-2; cdr3_nt: TGTGCCAGCAGGCTTACTAGCGGGGGGGCCCTGGGCACCGGGGAGCTGTTTTTT; cdr3_aa: CASRLTSGGALGTGELFF